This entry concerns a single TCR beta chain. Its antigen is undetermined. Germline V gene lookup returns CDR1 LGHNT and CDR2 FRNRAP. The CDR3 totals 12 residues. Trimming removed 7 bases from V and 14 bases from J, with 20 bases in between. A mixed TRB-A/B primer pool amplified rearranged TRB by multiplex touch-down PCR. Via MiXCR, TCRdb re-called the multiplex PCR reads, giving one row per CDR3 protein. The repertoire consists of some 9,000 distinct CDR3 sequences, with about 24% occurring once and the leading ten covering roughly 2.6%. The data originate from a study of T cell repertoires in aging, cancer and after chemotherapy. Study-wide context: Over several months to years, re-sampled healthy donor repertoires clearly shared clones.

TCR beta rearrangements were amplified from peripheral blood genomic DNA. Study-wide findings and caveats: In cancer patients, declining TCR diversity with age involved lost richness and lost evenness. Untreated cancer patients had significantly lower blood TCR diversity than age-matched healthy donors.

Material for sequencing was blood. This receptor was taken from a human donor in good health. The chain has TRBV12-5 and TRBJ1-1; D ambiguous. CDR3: CASVQGPTPAFF. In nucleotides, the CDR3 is TGTGCTAGTGTCCAAGGGCCCACTCCTGCCTTCTTT.